In this sample, the clone carrying this T cell receptor beta chain turned up many times. Its antigen is undetermined. The source of the sample is a study of liver allograft versus peripheral blood T cells. Study as a whole: Repertoires of T cell receptors in transplanted livers were compared with recipients' peripheral blood repertoires. Points from the study as a whole: Intra-allograft T cell receptor repertoires in the liver reportedly differed from peripheral blood repertoires.

TCRdb re-analysed the reads in MiXCR, keeping a single row per CDR3 protein. Of about 8,000 distinct CDR3 sequences listed, around 18% are singletons. The receptor was isolated from a human patient who had a liver transplant. A subset of T cells may come from the graft donor.

The chain's CDR3 is CASRRDTGGTQYF. The CDR3, as DNA: TGTGCCAGCAGGCGGGATACCGGAGGGACCCAGTACTTC. V gene TRBV28 combines with J gene TRBJ2-5; weak D call: TRBD2 (6 bases). This CDR3 has 13 amino acids. Germline CDR1 MDHEN, CDR2 SYDVKM. V was cut by 6 bases and J by 7 bases, with 15 bases left in between.